The TCR beta chain under discussion was sequenced for a study of shared clonotypes between healthy human individuals. Looking at the study overall: The study enrolled two women and three men aged 18 to 49.

Tens of millions of PBMCs were counted before genomic DNA extraction. The CDR3 spans 15 residues. The junction had 11 bases not matched to a gene; V was cut back by 6 bases and J by 5 bases. CDR1 is SGHDT and CDR2 is YYEEEE in the germline V gene. Replicate PCRs run on unsorted PBMC used around 330 ng DNA, which was tens of thousands of T cell genomes. Data came from immunoSEQ multiplex PCR; TCRdb stores just in-frame clones and leaves some out. The table includes about 470,000 clones, about four fifths detected once. Specimen: PBMCs. This clonotype was sampled from a woman between 40 and 50 years old in good health. Some clones in this sample may be carry-over from other donors' samples. The chain is built from TRBV5-6 and TRBJ2-5, with 9 positions matching TRBD1. CDR3 sequence (DNA): TGTGCCAGCACCCCACCGGGACAGGGATTTGAGACCCAGTACTTC. This translates into CASTPPGQGFETQYF. Supplemented by reference TRBV5-6 and TRBJ2-5, the full variable domain reads DAGVTQSPTHLIKTRGQQVTLRCSPKSGHDTVSWYQQALGQGPQFIFQYYEEEERQRGNFPDRFSGHQFPNYSSELNVNALLLGDSALYLCASTPPGQGFETQYFGPGTRLLVL.